A selection of T cell receptor beta chains follows, all from one sample in a study of PD-1 blockade in classical Hodgkin lymphoma. Profiling relied on immunoSEQ multiplex PCR, and the TCRdb table lists in-frame clones only, not all of them. The table has fewer than 110,000 clones, approximately 90% seen once. Sequenced material: peripheral blood mononuclear cells (PBMCs), taken before the second cycle of nivolumab. These receptors were collected from a human donor with classical Hodgkin lymphoma. CDR3s include the opening cysteine and the closing phenylalanine or tryptophan. The D gene is left open where the match is weak. Size values are once, few and many counts, or a class for expanded clones, and some rows have none.

v_gene,d_gene,j_gene,abundance,len,CDR3aa,CDR3nt
TRBV7-2,-,TRBJ2-5,-,14,CASSLEGGRETQYF,TGTGCCAGCAGCTTAGAGGGGGGCAGAGAGACCCAGTACTTC
TRBV27,TRBD1,TRBJ1-4,-,15,CASSQTTGFGEKLFF,TGTGCCAGCAGCCAAACGACAGGGTTCGGCGAAAAACTGTTTTTT
TRBV19,-,TRBJ1-5,-,15,CASSIDFSSNQPQHF,TGTGCCAGTAGTATAGATTTTTCCAGCAATCAGCCCCAGCATTTT
TRBV18,TRBD1,TRBJ1-6,-,15,CASSPGQGNGAPLHF,TGTGCCAGCTCACCCGGACAGGGGAATGGTGCACCCCTCCACTTT
TRBV14,TRBD1,TRBJ1-4,-,16,CASSLELQGAREKLFF,TGTGCCAGCAGCCTTGAATTACAGGGGGCCAGGGAAAAACTGTTTTTT
TRBV28,-,TRBJ1-2,-,11,CASTSDYGYTF,TGTGCCAGCACCTCCGACTATGGCTACACCTTC
TRBV27,TRBD2,TRBJ2-7,-,13,CAIKRGGPYEQYF,TGTGCCATCAAGCGGGGGGGCCCCTACGAGCAGTACTTC
TRBV7-2,-,TRBJ1-2,many,16,CASSLGTSKLEGGYTF,TGTGCCAGCAGCTTAGGGACATCCAAATTGGAGGGTGGCTACACCTTC
TRBV18,-,TRBJ2-7,-,14,CASSPRTQTYEQYF,TGTGCCAGCTCACCCAGGACACAGACCTACGAGCAGTACTTC
TRBV7-3,TRBD2,TRBJ2-2,-,16,CASSPPGGANTGELFF,TGTGCCAGCAGCCCCCCGGGGGGTGCGAACACCGGGGAGCTGTTTTTT
TRBV12-5,-,TRBJ2-7,-,17,CASGVPSEGPWTYEQYF,TGTGCTAGTGGGGTTCCCTCTGAGGGGCCTTGGACCTACGAGCAGTACTTC
TRBV7-9,TRBD1,TRBJ2-3,-,15,CASSSTTGSPDTQYF,TGTGCCAGCAGCTCCACGACAGGGTCGCCAGATACGCAGTATTTT
TRBV6-4,-,TRBJ2-3,-,15,CASSEAGEATDTQYF,TGTGCCAGCAGTGAGGCAGGAGAGGCCACAGATACGCAGTATTTT
TRBV5-4,-,TRBJ2-7,-,15,CASSLQLSFLHEQYF,TGTGCCAGCAGCTTGCAACTCTCTTTCCTCCACGAGCAGTACTTC
TRBV15,-,TRBJ1-4,-,16,CATSGRGWQPNEKLFF,TGTGCCACCAGCGGCCGAGGGTGGCAGCCAAATGAAAAACTGTTTTTT
TRBV9,TRBD1,TRBJ2-3,-,17,CASSVGGGGMGTDTQYF,TGTGCCAGCAGCGTAGGAGGGGGCGGCATGGGCACAGATACGCAGTATTTT
TRBV4-2,-,TRBJ1-1,-,13,CASSQSLYTEAFF,TGTGCCAGCAGCCAATCCTTATACACTGAAGCTTTCTTT
TRBV6-4,-,TRBJ2-2,-,14,CASSDEAETGELFF,TGTGCCAGCAGTGACGAGGCGGAGACCGGGGAGCTGTTTTTT
TRBV7-6,-,TRBJ2-7,-,16,CASSLASGTHSYEQYF,TGTGCCAGCAGCTTAGCGTCCGGGACTCACTCCTACGAGCAGTACTTC
TRBV30,-,TRBJ1-2,-,13,CAWKDFGAGGYTF,-
TRBV10-3,-,TRBJ1-1,-,13,CATKDMPATEAFF,TGTGCCACCAAGGACATGCCGGCCACTGAAGCTTTCTTT
TRBV5-6,TRBD1,TRBJ1-1,-,16,CASSLGTGGAFAEAFF,TGTGCCAGCAGCTTAGGGACAGGGGGTGCTTTTGCTGAAGCTTTCTTT
TRBV6-6,-,TRBJ2-7,-,15,CASSTTGLDLYEQYF,TGTGCCAGCAGTACCACTGGTTTGGACCTCTACGAGCAGTACTTC
TRBV5-1,-,TRBJ2-1,-,13,CASSQVPYGEQFF,TGCGCCAGCAGCCAAGTCCCTTACGGTGAGCAGTTCTTC
TRBV5-6,TRBD1,TRBJ1-5,once,16,CASSPQGVGSNQPQHF,TGTGCCAGCAGCCCTCAGGGGGTTGGGAGCAATCAGCCCCAGCATTTT
TRBV5-5,-,TRBJ2-5,-,13,CASWGRGQETQYF,TGTGCCAGCTGGGGCAGGGGCCAAGAGACCCAGTACTTC
TRBV4-2,-,TRBJ2-7,-,15,CASSQETLAHYEQYF,TGTGCCAGCAGCCAGGAGACACTAGCCCACTACGAGCAGTACTTC
TRBV30,-,TRBJ1-1,-,13,CAWSVEANAEAFF,TGTGCCTGGAGTGTAGAAGCAAACGCTGAAGCTTTCTTT
TRBV30,-,TRBJ1-4,-,12,CAWGDTNEKLFF,TGTGCCTGGGGGGATACTAATGAAAAACTGTTTTTT
TRBV28,-,TRBJ2-1,-,15,CASSLGGPSYNEQFF,TGTGCCAGCAGTTTAGGGGGCCCCTCCTACAATGAGCAGTTCTTC
TRBV7-9,-,TRBJ2-5,once,15,CASSLFGGSQETQYF,TGTGCCAGCAGCTTATTTGGTGGCTCCCAAGAGACCCAGTACTTC